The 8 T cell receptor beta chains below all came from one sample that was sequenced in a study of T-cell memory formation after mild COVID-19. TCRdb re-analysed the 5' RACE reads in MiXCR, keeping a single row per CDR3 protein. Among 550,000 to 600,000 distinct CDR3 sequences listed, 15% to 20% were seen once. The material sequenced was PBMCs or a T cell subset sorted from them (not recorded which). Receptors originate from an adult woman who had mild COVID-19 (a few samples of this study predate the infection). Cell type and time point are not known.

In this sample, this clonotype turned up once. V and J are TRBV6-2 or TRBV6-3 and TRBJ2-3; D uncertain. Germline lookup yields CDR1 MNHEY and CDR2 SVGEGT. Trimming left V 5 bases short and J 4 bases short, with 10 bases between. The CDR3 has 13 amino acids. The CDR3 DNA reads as TGTGCCAGCAGTAATCCGGGCCCAGATACGCAGTATTTT. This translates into CASSNPGPDTQYF.

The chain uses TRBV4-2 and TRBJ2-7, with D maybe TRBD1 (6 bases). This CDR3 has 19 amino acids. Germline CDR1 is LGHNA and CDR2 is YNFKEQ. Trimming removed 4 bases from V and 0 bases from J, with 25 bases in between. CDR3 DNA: TGTGCCAGCAGCCCCTACCACGACCGGGACACCGGATACTCCTACGAGCAGTACTTC. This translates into CASSPYHDRDTGYSYEQYF.

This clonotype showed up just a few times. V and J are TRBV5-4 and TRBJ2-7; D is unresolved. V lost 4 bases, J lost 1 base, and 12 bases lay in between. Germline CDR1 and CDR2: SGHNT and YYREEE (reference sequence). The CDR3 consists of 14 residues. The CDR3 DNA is TGTGCCAGCAGCATTGACTTCGGGTCCTACGAGCAGTACTTC. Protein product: CASSIDFGSYEQYF. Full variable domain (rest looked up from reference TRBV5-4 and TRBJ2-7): ETGVTQSPTHLIKTRGQQVTLRCSSQSGHNTVSWYQQALGQGPQFIFQYYREEENGRGNFPPRFSGLQFPNYSSELNVNALELDDSALYLCASSIDFGSYEQYFGPGTRLTVT.

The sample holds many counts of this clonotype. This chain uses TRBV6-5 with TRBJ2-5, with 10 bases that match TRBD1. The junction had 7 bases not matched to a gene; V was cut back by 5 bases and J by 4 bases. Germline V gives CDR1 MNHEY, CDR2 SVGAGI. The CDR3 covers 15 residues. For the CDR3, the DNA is TGTGCCAGCAGTAAGACAGGGGGCGAGAGAGAGACCCAGTACTTC. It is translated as CASSKTGGERETQYF.

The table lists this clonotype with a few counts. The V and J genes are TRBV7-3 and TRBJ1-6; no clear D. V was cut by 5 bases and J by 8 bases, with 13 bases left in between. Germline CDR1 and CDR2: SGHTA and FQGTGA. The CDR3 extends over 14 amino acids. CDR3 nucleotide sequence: TGTGCCAGCAGCCCCGATGGAGAAGATTCACCCCTCCACTTT. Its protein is CASSPDGEDSPLHF.

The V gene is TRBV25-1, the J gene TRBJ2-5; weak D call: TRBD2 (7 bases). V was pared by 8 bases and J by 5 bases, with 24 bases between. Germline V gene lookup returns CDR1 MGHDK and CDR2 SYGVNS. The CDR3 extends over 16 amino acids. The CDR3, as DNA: TGTGCCAGCTCACGGGGGGACAATCCTGTCCTTGAGACCCAGTACTTC. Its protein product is CASSRGDNPVLETQYF. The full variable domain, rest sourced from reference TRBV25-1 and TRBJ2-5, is EADIYQTPRYLVIGTGKKITLECSQTMGHDKMYWYQQDPGMELHLIHYSYGVNSTEKGDLSSESTVSRIRTEHFPLTLESARPSHTSQYLCASSRGDNPVLETQYFGPGTRLLVL.

CDR3 residues: CASSSRPRSRGEKLFF. The CDR3 DNA follows: TGTGCCAGCAGCTCTCGCCCCCGAAGCAGGGGGGAAAAACTGTTTTTT. The chain recombines TRBV7-9 with TRBJ1-4; 7 positions agree with TRBD1. V was clipped by 4 bases and J by 8 bases; unmatched bases: 13. CDR3 length: 16 amino acids. Germline CDR1 is SEHNR and CDR2 is FQNEAQ (reference sequence).

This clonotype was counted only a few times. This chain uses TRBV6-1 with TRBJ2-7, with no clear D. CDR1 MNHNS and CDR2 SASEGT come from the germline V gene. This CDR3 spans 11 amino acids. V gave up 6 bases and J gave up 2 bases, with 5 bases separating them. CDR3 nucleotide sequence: TGTGCCAGCAGGGTAGCCTACGAGCAGTACTTC. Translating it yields CASRVAYEQYF.